This T cell receptor beta chain was identified in a study of blood T cell repertoires in COVID-19. Overall study context: Nucleic acid was either cDNA or gDNA, and it came from T cells, B-cell-depleted T cells, or PBMCs.

Original processing notes: It was from reference gene primer amplification that nucleated cell counts were estimated. Sequencing used immunoSEQ multiplex PCR; TCRdb keeps in-frame clones, though not all of them. V and J calls and clone size come straight from that table; D and trimming were deduced from the DNA. The sample has around 360,000 clones; approximately 89% are singletons. CDR1 is SNHLY and CDR2 is FYNNEI in the germline V gene. V lost 4 bases, J lost 1 base, and 5 bases lay in between. The CDR3 spans 13 residues. Source material: peripheral blood. This sequence originates from a woman in her twenties or thirties with COVID-19, enrolled during active disease. The rearrangement uses TRBV2 and TRBJ1-5; D unresolved. The CDR3 spells CASSGQSNQPQHF. The CDR3, as DNA: TGTGCCAGCAGTGGGCAGAGCAATCAGCCCCAGCATTTT.